The next 8 T cell receptor beta chains were all read from a single sample in a study of blood T cell repertoires in COVID-19. The data were produced by immunoSEQ multiplex PCR, yet TCRdb's version contains in-frame clones alone and is incomplete. The table has around 25,000 clones, roughly 71% seen once. Sequencing was done on a sample of peripheral blood. The receptors here all came from a man aged 80 or over with active or convalescent COVID-19.

The rearrangement joins TRBV28 to TRBJ2-2; 8 bases are a match to TRBD1. The CDR3 is made up of 15 amino acids. Trimming removed 6 bases from V and 3 bases from J; junction bases left unmatched: 6. Germline V CDR1 and CDR2: MDHEN, SYDVKM. The CDR3 DNA follows: TGTGCCAGCAGGCGGACAGGGTTCGACACCGGGGAGCTGTTTTTT. Its translation is CASRRTGFDTGELFF.

A few counts support this clone. The chain recombines TRBV12-3 or TRBV12-4 with TRBJ1-6; D not resolved. The CDR3 totals 12 residues. V was trimmed by 3 bases and J by 8 bases, leaving 5 bases between them. For the CDR3, the DNA is TGTGCCAGCAGTTTGAGGGATTCACCCCTCCACTTT. It specifies CASSLRDSPLHF.

This chain connects TRBV5-4 to TRBJ1-6, with D perhaps matching TRBD1 (5 bases). Trimming removed 3 bases at V and 10 bases at J, with 14 bases between. Per the germline V gene, CDR1 is SGHNT and CDR2 is YYREEE (reference sequence). The CDR3 contains 14 residues. The CDR3 DNA sequence: TGTGCCAGCAGCTCCGGGACTCCGGGGTCACCCCTCCACTTT. This gives the protein CASSSGTPGSPLHF.

This clone was seen more than once but under ten times. This sequence joins TRBV28 and TRBJ1-2; TRBD1 agrees at 8 bases. The CDR3 consists of 15 residues. Germline lookup yields CDR1 MDHEN and CDR2 SYDVKM. V shed 2 bases, J shed 7 bases, and the junction held 9 bases outside the gene matches. The CDR3 DNA reads as TGTGCCAGCAGTTTAGCCGGACAGGGTTTCGCTGGCTACACCTTC. Residues: CASSLAGQGFAGYTF.

J is TRBJ1-2 and V is TRBV10-3; no clear D. The V end lost 5 bases, the J end lost 4 bases, and 14 bases lay between the germline ends. Per germline, CDR1 ENHRY and CDR2 SYGVKD. This CDR3 contains 14 residues. This chain's CDR3 is CAISNPDGGYGYTF. CDR3 nucleotide sequence: TGTGCCATCAGTAATCCGGACGGAGGCTATGGCTACACCTTC.

This chain connects TRBV13 to TRBJ2-5; D not resolved. There are 14 residues in the CDR3. CDR1 is PRHDT, CDR2 FYEKMQ, per germline (reference sequence). V shed 2 bases and J shed 3 bases, with 10 bases lying between them. The CDR3 region is CASSLRGSEETQYF. Written as DNA, the CDR3 is TGTGCCAGCAGCTTACGCGGAAGCGAAGAGACCCAGTACTTC.

By frequency in the sample, this clone is medium-sized. The chain combines TRBV5-4 with TRBJ1-4; a weak D match, TRBD1 (6 bases). Germline values: CDR1 SGHNT, CDR2 YYREEE (reference sequence). The ends were cut back, 2 bases at V and 6 bases at J, with 11 bases in the middle. The length of the CDR3 is 14 residues. DNA for the CDR3: TGTGCCAGCAGCTTACAGGGAGTCGATGAAAAACTGTTTTTT. Its translation is CASSLQGVDEKLFF.

CDR3 residues: CATSEGGGASETQYF. DNA for the CDR3: TGTGCCACCAGTGAGGGGGGAGGAGCTTCGGAGACCCAGTACTTC. The gene calls are TRBV24-1 and TRBJ2-5; D is possibly TRBD2 (6 bases). CDR3 length: 15 amino acids. Trimming removed 4 bases from V and 5 bases from J, with 16 bases in between. CDR1 KGHDR and CDR2 SFDVKD come from the germline V gene.